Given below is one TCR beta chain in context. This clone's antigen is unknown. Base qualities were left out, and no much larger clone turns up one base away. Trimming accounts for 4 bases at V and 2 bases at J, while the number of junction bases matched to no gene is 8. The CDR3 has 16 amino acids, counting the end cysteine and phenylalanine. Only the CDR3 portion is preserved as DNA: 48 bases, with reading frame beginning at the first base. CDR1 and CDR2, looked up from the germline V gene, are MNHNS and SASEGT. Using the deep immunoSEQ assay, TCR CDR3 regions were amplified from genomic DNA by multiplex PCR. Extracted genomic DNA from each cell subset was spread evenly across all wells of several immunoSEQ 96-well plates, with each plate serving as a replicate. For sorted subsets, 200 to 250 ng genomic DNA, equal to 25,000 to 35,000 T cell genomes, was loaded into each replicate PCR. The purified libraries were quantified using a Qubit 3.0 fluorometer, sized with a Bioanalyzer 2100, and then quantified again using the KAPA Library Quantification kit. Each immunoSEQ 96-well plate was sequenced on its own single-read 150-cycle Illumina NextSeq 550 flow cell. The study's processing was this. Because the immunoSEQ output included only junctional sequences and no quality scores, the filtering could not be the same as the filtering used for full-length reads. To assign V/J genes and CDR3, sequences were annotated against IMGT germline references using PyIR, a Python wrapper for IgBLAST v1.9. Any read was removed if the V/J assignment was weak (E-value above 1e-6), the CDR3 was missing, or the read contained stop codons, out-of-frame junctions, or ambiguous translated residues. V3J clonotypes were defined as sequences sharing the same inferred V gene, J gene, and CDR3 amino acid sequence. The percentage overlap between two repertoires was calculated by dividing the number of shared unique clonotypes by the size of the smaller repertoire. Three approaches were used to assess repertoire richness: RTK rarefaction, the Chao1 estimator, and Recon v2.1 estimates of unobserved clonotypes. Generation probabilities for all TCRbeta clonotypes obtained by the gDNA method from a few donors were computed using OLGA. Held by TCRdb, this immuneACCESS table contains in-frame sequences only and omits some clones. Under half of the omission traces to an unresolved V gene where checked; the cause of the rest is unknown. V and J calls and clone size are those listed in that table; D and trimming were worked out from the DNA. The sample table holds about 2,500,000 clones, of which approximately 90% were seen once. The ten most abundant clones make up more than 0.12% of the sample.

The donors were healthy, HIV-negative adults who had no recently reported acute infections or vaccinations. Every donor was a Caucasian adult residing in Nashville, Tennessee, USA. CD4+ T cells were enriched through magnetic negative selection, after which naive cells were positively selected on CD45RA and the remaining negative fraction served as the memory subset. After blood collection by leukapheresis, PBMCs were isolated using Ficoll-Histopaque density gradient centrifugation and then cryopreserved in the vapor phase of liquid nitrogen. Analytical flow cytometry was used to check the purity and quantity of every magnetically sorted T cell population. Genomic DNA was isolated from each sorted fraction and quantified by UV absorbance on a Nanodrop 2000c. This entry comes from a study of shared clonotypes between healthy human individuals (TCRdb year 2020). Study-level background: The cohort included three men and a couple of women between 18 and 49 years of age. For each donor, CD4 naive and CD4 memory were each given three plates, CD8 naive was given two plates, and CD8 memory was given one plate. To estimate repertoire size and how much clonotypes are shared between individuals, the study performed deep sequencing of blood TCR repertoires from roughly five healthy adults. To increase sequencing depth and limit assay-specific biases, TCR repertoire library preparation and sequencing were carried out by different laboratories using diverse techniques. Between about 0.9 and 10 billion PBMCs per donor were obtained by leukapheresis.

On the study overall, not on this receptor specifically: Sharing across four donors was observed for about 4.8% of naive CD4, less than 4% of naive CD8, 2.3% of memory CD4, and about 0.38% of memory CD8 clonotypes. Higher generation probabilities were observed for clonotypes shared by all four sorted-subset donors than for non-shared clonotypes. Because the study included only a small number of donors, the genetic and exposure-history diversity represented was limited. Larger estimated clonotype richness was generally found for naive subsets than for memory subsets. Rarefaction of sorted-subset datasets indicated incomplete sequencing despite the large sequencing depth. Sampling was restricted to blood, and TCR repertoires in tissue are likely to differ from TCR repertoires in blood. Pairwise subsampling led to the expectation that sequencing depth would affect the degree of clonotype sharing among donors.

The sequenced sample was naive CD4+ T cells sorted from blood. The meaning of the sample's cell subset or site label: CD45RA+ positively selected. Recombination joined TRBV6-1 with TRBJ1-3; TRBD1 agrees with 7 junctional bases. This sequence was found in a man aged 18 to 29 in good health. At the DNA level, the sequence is TGTGCCAGCAGTGCGCTCGGGACAGCTACTGGAAACACCATATATTTT. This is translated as CASSALGTATGNTIYF.